The 25 T cell receptor beta chains reported below all come from one sample, sequenced in a study of CD8+CD57+ T cells in acquired aplastic anemia (dated by TCRdb to 2016 to 2018). The sequencer listed for this sample is Illumina HiSeq 2000. Profiling of TCR beta VDJ combinations and CDR3 sequences used genomic DNA as the template. The public reads were reprocessed in TCRdb via fastp at Q25 and MiXCR, keeping in-frame beta chains. Each record represents a unique CDR3 protein, reported with the most common genes and DNA among its rows. The sample table contains roughly 130,000 distinct CDR3 sequences; only one count was recorded for roughly 50% of them. Roughly 2.5% of the sample goes to the ten largest clones. The sequenced material came from sorted CD4+, CD8+, or CD8+CD57+ T cells (not recorded which) from PBMCs. The source of these receptors is a human donor in good health, serving as a control.

This rearrangement joins TRBV20-1 to TRBJ2-1; 9 bases align to TRBD1. The CDR3 runs 10 residues. CDR1 DFQATT and CDR2 SNEGSKA come from the germline V gene (reference sequence). The J segment lost 9 bases and the V segment lost 7 bases, leaving 1 base of the junction unmatched. This chain's CDR3 is CSGQGGEQFF. The CDR3 DNA sequence: TGCAGTGGACAGGGGGGTGAGCAGTTCTTC.

This clonotype was observed many times. The chain couples TRBV20-1 to TRBJ1-5, with D perhaps matching TRBD1 (5 bases). V dropped 0 bases and J dropped 4 bases, with 16 bases sitting between them. The CDR3 has 16 residues. Germline V gene lookup returns CDR1 DFQATT and CDR2 SNEGSKA (reference sequence). CDR3 sequence reads: CSARDWGAGNNQPQHF. The CDR3 bases are TGCAGTGCTAGAGATTGGGGTGCAGGGAATAATCAGCCCCAGCATTTT.

This rearrangement joins TRBV19 to TRBJ1-5; no definite D call. The germline V gene encodes CDR1 LNHDA and CDR2 SQIVND (reference sequence). V lost 5 bases to trimming and J lost 9 bases, with 11 bases between them. This CDR3 is built from 12 residues. CDR3 nucleotide sequence: TGTGCCAGTAGTGACGGGGTTCGGCCCCAGCATTTT. Protein: CASSDGVRPQHF.

In this sample, this clonotype turned up once. The chain combines TRBV7-9 with TRBJ2-3; D is possibly TRBD2 (7 bases). The germline CDR1 and CDR2 sequences are SEHNR and FQNEAQ (reference sequence). V gave up 5 bases and J gave up 8 bases, with 14 bases separating them. The CDR3 is made up of 13 amino acids. Here the CDR3 DNA reads TGTGCCAGCAGCGGGGGGGCACTGGCTACGCAGTATTTT. As protein: CASSGGALATQYF.

Ten or more counts support this clonotype. The rearrangement joins TRBV5-4 to TRBJ2-7, with a weak D call TRBD2 (6 bases). Germline assignment: CDR1 SGHNT and CDR2 YYREEE (reference sequence). V lost 10 bases, J lost 2 bases, and 13 bases lay in between. The CDR3 covers 12 residues. Here the CDR3 DNA reads TGTGCCCCCACCCCGGGGGCCTACGAGCAGTACTTC. It yields the protein CAPTPGAYEQYF.

The rearrangement joins TRBV6-1 to TRBJ1-5, with D perhaps TRBD1 (6 bases). Germline CDR1 and CDR2: MNHNS and SASEGT. Trimming left V 11 bases short and J 0 bases short, with 11 bases between. This CDR3 has 13 residues. CDR3 sequence (DNA): TGTGCCGGGAGGGGGTATAGCAATCAGCCCCAGCATTTT. Translated, it gives CAGRGYSNQPQHF.

Notes on this clonotype: One base away lies a much larger clone, so this may be a sequencing read error. This chain uses TRBV19 with TRBJ1-4; TRBD1 agrees at 9 bases. CDR3 size: 15 residues. Germline CDR1 LNHDA, CDR2 SQIVND (reference sequence). Unmatched junction bases numbered 14, after V lost 8 bases and J lost 10 bases. The CDR3 loop is CASGNPGQGSAKLFF. The CDR3 region has the DNA TGTGCCAGTGGTAACCCGGGACAGGGCTCGGCAAAACTGTTTTTT.

The V call is TRBV7-9, the J call TRBJ2-7; D tentatively reads TRBD1 or TRBD2 (5 bases each). The CDR3 totals 16 residues. CDR1 and CDR2 from the germline V gene are SEHNR and FQNEAQ (reference sequence). Trimming removed 4 bases from V and 2 bases from J, with 18 bases in between. The CDR3 region has the DNA TGTGCCAGCAGCTGGGGTAGGGGAGAGACCACCTACGAGCAGTACTTC. This gives the protein CASSWGRGETTYEQYF.

The chain is built from TRBV20-1 and TRBJ2-3; TRBD1 is a possible D gene (6 bases). V lost 3 bases and J lost 7, with 17 bases in between. Germline V gene sequence: CDR1 DFQATT, CDR2 SNEGSKA (reference sequence). The CDR3 is made up of 14 amino acids. In nucleotides, the CDR3 is TGCAGTGCTAGCAACAGGGCATTCGGGTATACGCAGTATTTT. Encoded protein: CSASNRAFGYTQYF.

This chain uses TRBV19 with TRBJ1-4, with D tentatively TRBD1 (5 bases). Per the germline V gene, CDR1 is LNHDA and CDR2 is SQIVND (reference sequence). This CDR3 contains 15 residues. V was clipped by 5 bases and J by 2 bases, with 12 bases between them. CDR3 amino acids: CASSPRGPTNEKLFF. The CDR3 nucleotides read TGTGCCAGTAGTCCTCGGGGACCGACTAATGAAAAACTGTTTTTT.

The chain joins TRBV7-3 to TRBJ2-1, with 7 bases identical to TRBD1. Germline CDR1 SGHTA, CDR2 FQGTGA. V was clipped by 1 base and J by 12 bases; unmatched bases: 9. The CDR3 extends over 14 amino acids. The CDR3 nucleotides read TGTGCCAGCAGCTTAAGGGACCGCCGACAGGGGCAGTTCTTC. The encoded protein is CASSLRDRRQGQFF.

There are a few counts of this clonotype. The chain couples TRBV20-1 to TRBJ1-2, with D possibly matching TRBD1 (6 bases). V was trimmed by 6 bases and J by 4 bases, leaving 15 bases between them. Per the germline V gene, CDR1 is DFQATT and CDR2 is SNEGSKA (reference sequence). This CDR3 is 13 amino acids long. The CDR3 DNA is TGCAGTGCCTTAAAGGCAGGGGTCTATGGCTACACCTTC. Amino acids: CSALKAGVYGYTF.

Ten or more counts support this clonotype. The chain couples TRBV5-6 to TRBJ2-6; D gene uncertain. Germline CDR1 and CDR2: SGHDT and YYEEEE. Trimming took 4 bases from V and 3 from J, leaving 14 bases between them. The CDR3 is made up of 16 amino acids. The CDR3 here is CASSPKGGSGANVLTF. The CDR3 coding sequence is TGTGCCAGCAGCCCTAAAGGTGGAAGTGGGGCCAACGTCCTGACTTTC.

This clonotype came up many times. The J gene is TRBJ2-6, the V gene TRBV12-3 or TRBV12-4; D remains ambiguous. V gave up 2 bases and J gave up 0 bases, with 5 bases separating them. The CDR3 consists of 15 residues. The CDR3, as DNA: TGTGCCAGCAGTTTAAAAGTCTCTGGGGCCAACGTCCTGACTTTC. Its translation is CASSLKVSGANVLTF.

This clonotype showed up many times. The chain employs TRBV7-9 and TRBJ2-7; D is ambiguous. The CDR3 is 12 residues long. Trimming removed 3 bases from V and 6 bases from J, with 9 bases in between. The germline gives CDR1 SEHNR, CDR2 FQNEAQ (reference sequence). In DNA, the CDR3 is TGTGCCAGCAGCTTCCCATCCCGCGAGCAGTACTTC. It codes for CASSFPSREQYF.

This clonotype was counted ten times or more. The V call is TRBV7-9, the J call TRBJ2-1; 7 bases fit TRBD2. There are 16 residues in the CDR3. Germline-derived CDR1 and CDR2 are SEHNR and FQNEAQ (reference sequence). V lost 5 bases and J lost 5; bases outside the gene matches: 12. The CDR3 loop reads CASSQIRTRDHNEQFF. As DNA, the CDR3 is TGTGCCAGCAGCCAAATAAGGACTAGGGATCACAATGAGCAGTTCTTC.

A note on this clonotype: A read error may produce the germline difference seen at one junction end. This chain uses TRBV10-3 with TRBJ1-5, with 7 bases matching TRBD1. Germline V CDR1 and CDR2: ENHRY, SYGVKD. This CDR3 contains 17 residues. CDR3 bases: TGTGCCAGCAGTGCCAGACAGGGAATCTTGTGTGGTCAGCCCCAGCATTTT. This gives the protein CASSARQGILCGQPQHF.

The chain links TRBV5-4 to TRBJ2-7; the D call may be TRBD1 or TRBD2 (5 bases each). The CDR3 has 15 residues. Germline V CDR1 and CDR2: SGHNT, YYREEE (reference sequence). Trimming took off 4 bases at V and 0 bases at J, with 14 bases between the two ends. For the CDR3, the DNA is TGTGCCAGCAGCCAACAAGGGGACCCCTCCTACGAGCAGTACTTC. Encoded protein: CASSQQGDPSYEQYF.

This clonotype was recorded many times. This rearrangement joins TRBV20-1 to TRBJ2-7, with a possible D match to TRBD1 (6 bases). CDR3 length equals 14 residues. The V gene lost 3 bases and the J gene lost 1 base, with 13 bases spanning the gap. Germline CDR1 and CDR2: DFQATT and SNEGSKA (reference sequence). CDR3 in amino acids: CSARPGHSSYEQYF. As DNA, the CDR3 is TGCAGTGCTAGGCCGGGACATTCTTCCTACGAGCAGTACTTC.

This clonotype was seen ten or more times. V gene TRBV12-3 or TRBV12-4 combines with J gene TRBJ2-7, with no clear D. With 1 base removed from V and 6 bases from J, the gap between germline ends came to 10 bases. The CDR3 length is 13 residues. This CDR3 is CASSLEFVGEQYF. The CDR3 DNA reads as TGTGCCAGCAGTTTAGAGTTCGTAGGCGAGCAGTACTTC.

In this sample, this clonotype turned up many times. This chain uses TRBV20-1 with TRBJ2-7; TRBD1 aligns across 10 bases. Germline CDR1 and CDR2: DFQATT and SNEGSKA (reference sequence). The CDR3 is 20 amino acids. Trimming cost V 2 bases and J 5 bases; bases outside gene matches: 24. The CDR3 nucleotides are TGCAGTGCTAGAAACCCCAGTTCCCTCGATCGGGACAGGGGAGCTGACGAGCAGTACTTC. Residues: CSARNPSSLDRDRGADEQYF.

In regard to this clonotype: Germline and junction disagree at one end, which may indicate a read error. The chain has TRBV11-2 and TRBJ2-3, with 7 bases matching TRBD2. The germline V gene encodes CDR1 SGHAT and CDR2 FQNNGV. The CDR3 runs to 16 residues. The CDR3 sequence is CASSHSWGGGRVTRYF. The CDR3 DNA reads TGTGCCAGCAGCCACTCTTGGGGGGGGGGTAGAGTTACGCGGTACTTT.

Comment on this clonotype: Relative to the germline gene, one junction end is altered; a read error may explain this. J is TRBJ1-2 and V is TRBV9, with a weak D call TRBD1 (6 bases). There are 14 residues in the CDR3. Germline assignment: CDR1 SGDLS and CDR2 YYNGEE. The CDR3: CASSVVYRDYGHTF. For the CDR3, the DNA is TGTGCCAGCAGCGTTGTATACAGGGACTATGGCCACACCTTC.

The chain carries TRBV12-3 or TRBV12-4 and TRBJ2-1; 16 nucleotides agree with TRBD2. The CDR3 spans 16 residues. With V trimmed by 3 bases and J by 8 bases, 4 bases remained unmatched. DNA of the CDR3: TGTGCCAGCAGTTTGACCGGGACTAGCGGGGGGGATGAGCAGTTCTTC. Translated, it gives CASSLTGTSGGDEQFF.

This clonotype was seen many times. The CDR3 spells CASSLALANDEQFF. The CDR3 DNA reads as TGTGCCAGCAGCTTAGCACTAGCTAACGATGAGCAGTTCTTC. The chain has TRBV7-2 and TRBJ2-1; D is possibly TRBD2 (6 bases). Germline CDR1 reads SGHTA; CDR2 reads FQGNSA. This CDR3 comprises 14 residues. Trimming shortened V by 0 bases and J by 8 bases, and 11 bases separated the two germline ends.